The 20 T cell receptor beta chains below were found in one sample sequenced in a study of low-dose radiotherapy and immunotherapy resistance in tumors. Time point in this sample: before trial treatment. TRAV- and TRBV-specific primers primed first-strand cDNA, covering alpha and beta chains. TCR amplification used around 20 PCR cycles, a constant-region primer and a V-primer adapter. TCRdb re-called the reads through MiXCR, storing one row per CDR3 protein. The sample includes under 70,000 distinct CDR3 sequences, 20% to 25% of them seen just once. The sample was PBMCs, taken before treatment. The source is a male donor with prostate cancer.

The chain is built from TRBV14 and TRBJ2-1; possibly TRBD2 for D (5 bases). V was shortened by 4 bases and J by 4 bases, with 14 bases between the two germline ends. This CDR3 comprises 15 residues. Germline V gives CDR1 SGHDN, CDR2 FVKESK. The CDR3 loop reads CASSPPRGQYNEQFF. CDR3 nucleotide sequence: TGTGCCAGCAGCCCTCCTCGGGGTCAATACAATGAGCAGTTCTTC.

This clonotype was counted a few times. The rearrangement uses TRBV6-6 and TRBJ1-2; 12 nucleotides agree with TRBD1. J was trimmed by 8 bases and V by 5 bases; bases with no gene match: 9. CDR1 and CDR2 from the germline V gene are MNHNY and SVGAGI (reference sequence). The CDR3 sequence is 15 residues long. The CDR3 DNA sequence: TGTGCCAGCAGTCCCGGGACAGGGGGCGAGGAAGGCTACACCTTC. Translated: CASSPGTGGEEGYTF.

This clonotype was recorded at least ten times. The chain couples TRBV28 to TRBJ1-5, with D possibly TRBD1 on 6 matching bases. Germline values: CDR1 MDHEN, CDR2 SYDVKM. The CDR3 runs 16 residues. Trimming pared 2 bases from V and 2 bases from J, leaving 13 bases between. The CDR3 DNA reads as TGTGCCAGCAGTTTAATATCGGCAGGGGGCAATCAGCCCCAGCATTTT. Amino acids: CASSLISAGGNQPQHF.

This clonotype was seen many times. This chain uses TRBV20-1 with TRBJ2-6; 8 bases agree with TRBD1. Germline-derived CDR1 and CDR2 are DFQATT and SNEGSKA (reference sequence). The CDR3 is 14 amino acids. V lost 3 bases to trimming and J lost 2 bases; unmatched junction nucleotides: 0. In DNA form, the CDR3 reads TGCAGTGCTAGGGACAGGGCTGGGGCCAACGTCCTGACTTTC. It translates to CSARDRAGANVLTF.

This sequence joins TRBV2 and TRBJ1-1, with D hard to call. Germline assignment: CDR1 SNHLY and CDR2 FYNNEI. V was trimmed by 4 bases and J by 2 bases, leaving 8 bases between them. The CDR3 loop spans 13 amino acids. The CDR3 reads CASSAVRNTEAFF. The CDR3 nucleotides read TGTGCCAGCAGTGCAGTCCGAAACACTGAAGCTTTCTTT.

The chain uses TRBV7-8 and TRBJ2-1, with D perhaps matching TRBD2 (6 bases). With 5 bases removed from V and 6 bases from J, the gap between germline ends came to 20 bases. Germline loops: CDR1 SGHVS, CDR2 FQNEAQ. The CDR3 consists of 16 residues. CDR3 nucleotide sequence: TGTGCCAGCAGCCCCTGGGAAGCGGGCCTACGCAATGAGCAGTTCTTC. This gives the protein CASSPWEAGLRNEQFF.

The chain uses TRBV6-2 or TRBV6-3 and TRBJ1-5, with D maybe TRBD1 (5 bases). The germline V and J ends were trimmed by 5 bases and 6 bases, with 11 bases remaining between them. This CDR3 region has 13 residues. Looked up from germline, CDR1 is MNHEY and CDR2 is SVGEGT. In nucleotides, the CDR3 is TGTGCCAGCAGTGAAGGGGAGGGTCAGCCCCAGCATTTT. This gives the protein CASSEGEGQPQHF.

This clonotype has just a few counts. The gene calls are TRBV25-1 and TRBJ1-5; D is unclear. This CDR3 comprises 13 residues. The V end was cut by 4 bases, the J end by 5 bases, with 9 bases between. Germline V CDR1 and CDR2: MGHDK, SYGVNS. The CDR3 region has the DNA TGTGCCAGCAGTGCCAGGTGGGATCAGCCCCAGCATTTT. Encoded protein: CASSARWDQPQHF. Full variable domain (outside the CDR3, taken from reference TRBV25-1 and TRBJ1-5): EADIYQTPRYLVIGTGKKITLECSQTMGHDKMYWYQQDPGMELHLIHYSYGVNSTEKGDLSSESTVSRIRTEHFPLTLESARPSHTSQYLCASSARWDQPQHFGDGTRLSIL.

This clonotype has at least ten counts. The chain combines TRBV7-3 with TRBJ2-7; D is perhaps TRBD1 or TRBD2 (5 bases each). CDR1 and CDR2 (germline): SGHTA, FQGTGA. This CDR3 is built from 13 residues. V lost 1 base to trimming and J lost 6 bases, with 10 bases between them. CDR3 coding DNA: TGTGCCAGCAGCTTAAATGAGGGGAGCGAGCAGTACTTC. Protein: CASSLNEGSEQYF.

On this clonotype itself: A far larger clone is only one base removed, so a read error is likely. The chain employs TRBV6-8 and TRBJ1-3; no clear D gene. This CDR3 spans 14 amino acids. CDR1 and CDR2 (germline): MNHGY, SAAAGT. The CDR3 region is CASSFGVSRNTIYF. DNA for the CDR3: TGTGCCAGCAGTTTTGGGGTCTCTAGAAACACCATATATTTT.

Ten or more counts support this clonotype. The CDR3 region has the DNA TGTGCCAGTAGTATATCCGGGGGCTCCTACAATGAGCAGTTCTTC. This encodes CASSISGGSYNEQFF. The chain employs TRBV19 and TRBJ2-1, with D maybe TRBD2 (6 bases). The CDR3 is 15 residues long. Trimming removed 2 bases from V and 0 bases from J, with 8 bases in between. Germline values: CDR1 LNHDA, CDR2 SQIVND (reference sequence).

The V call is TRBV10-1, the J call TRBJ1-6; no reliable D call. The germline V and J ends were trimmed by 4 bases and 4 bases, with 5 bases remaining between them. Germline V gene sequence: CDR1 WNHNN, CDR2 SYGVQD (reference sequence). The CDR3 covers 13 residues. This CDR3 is CASSVEYNSPLHF. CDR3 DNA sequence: TGCGCCAGCAGTGTTGAGTATAATTCACCCCTCCACTTT.

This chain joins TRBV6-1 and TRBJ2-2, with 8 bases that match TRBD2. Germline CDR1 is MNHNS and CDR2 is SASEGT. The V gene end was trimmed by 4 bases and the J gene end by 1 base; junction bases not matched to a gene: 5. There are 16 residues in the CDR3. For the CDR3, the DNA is TGTGCCAGCAGTGGGGTAGCGGGGAAGAACACCGGGGAGCTGTTTTTT. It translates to CASSGVAGKNTGELFF.

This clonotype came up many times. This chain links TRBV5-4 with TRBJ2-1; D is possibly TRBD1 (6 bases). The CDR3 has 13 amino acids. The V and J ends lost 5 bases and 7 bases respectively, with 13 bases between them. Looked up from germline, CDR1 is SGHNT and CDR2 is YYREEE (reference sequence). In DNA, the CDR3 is TGTGCCAGCAGTCCTAAACAGGGTAATGAGCAGTTCTTC. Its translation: CASSPKQGNEQFF.

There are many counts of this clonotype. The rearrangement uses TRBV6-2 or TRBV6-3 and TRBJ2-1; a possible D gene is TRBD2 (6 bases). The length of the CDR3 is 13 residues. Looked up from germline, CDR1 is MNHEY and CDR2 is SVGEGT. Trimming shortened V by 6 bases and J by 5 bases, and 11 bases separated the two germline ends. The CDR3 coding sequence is TGTGCCAGCAGAGTCGGGAGCAACAATGAGCAGTTCTTC. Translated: CASRVGSNNEQFF.

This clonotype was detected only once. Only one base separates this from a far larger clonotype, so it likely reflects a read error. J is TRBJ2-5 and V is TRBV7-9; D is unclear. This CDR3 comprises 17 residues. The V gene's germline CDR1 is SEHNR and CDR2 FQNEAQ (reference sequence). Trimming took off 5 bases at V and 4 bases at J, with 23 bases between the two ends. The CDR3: CASSPRGTHPARETQYF. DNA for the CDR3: TGTGCCAGCAGCCCTCGAGGTACGCACCCGGCTCGAGAGACCCAGTACTTC.

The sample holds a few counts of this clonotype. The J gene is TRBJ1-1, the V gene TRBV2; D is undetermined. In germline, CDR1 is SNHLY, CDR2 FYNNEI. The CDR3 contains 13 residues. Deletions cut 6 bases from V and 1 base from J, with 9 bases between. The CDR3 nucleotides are TGTGCCAGCAGAGAGGAGGGGAACACTGAAGCTTTCTTT. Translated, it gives CASREEGNTEAFF.

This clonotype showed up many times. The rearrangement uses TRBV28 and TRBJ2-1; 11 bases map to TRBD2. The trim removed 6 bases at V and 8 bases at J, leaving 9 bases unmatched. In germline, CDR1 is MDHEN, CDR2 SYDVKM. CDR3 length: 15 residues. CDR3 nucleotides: TGTGCCAGCAGAGATAGCGGGAGGGCGCCCGATGAGCAGTTCTTC. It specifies CASRDSGRAPDEQFF.

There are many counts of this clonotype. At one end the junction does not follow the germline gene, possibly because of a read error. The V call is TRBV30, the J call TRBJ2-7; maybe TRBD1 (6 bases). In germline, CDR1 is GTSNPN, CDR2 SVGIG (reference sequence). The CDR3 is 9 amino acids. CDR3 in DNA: TGTGCCTTGGGGGCAGGGAGACACTTC. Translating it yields CALGAGRHF.

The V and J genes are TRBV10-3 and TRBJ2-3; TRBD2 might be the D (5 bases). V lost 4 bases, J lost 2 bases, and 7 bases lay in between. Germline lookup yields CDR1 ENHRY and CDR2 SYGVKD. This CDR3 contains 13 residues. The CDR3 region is CAISGTFTDTQYF. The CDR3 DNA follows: TGTGCCATCAGTGGGACTTTCACAGATACGCAGTATTTT.